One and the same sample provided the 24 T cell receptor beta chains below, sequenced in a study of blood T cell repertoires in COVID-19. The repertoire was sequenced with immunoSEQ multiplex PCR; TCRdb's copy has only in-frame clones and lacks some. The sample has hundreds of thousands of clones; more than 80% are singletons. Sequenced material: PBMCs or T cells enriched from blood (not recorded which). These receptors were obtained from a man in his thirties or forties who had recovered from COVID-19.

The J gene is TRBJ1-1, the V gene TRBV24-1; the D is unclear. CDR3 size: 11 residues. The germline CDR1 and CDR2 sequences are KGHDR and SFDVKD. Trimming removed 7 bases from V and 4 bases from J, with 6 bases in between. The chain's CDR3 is CATSLGTEAFF. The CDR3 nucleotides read TGTGCCACCAGCCTCGGCACTGAAGCTTTCTTT.

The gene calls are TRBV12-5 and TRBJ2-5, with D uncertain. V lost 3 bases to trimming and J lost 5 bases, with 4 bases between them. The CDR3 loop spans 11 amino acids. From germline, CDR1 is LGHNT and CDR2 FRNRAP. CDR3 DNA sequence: TGTGCTAGTGGTTTTCGGGAGACCCAGTACTTC. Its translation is CASGFRETQYF.

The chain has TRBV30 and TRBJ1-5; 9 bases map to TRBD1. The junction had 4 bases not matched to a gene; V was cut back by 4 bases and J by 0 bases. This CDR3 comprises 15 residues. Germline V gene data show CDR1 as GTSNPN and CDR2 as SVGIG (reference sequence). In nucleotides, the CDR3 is TGTGCCTGGACTTTGGGACAGGGTAGCAATCAGCCCCAGCATTTT. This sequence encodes CAWTLGQGSNQPQHF. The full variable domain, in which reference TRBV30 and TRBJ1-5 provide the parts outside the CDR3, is SQTIHQWPATLVQPVGSPLSLECTVEGTSNPNLYWYRQAAGRGLQLLFYSVGIGQISSEVPQNLSASRPQDRQFILSSKKLLLSDSGFYLCAWTLGQGSNQPQHFGDGTRLSIL.

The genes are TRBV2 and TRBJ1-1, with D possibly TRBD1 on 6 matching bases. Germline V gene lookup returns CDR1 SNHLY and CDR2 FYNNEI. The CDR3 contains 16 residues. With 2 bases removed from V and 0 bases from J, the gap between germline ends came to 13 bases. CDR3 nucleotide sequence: TGTGCCAGCAGTGAAAAAGGACAGTCCTTGAACACTGAAGCTTTCTTT. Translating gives CASSEKGQSLNTEAFF.

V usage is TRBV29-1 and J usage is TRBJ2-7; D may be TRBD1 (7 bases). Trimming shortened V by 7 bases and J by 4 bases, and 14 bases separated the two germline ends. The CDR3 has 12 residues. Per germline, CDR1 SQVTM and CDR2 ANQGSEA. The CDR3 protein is CSGTTGRYEQYF. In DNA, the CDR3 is TGCAGCGGTACGACAGGGAGGTACGAGCAGTACTTC.

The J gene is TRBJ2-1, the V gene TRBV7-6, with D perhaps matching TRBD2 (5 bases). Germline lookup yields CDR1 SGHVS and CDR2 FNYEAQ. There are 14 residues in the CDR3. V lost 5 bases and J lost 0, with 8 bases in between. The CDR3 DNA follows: TGTGCCAGCAGCCCCACTAGCTCCTACAATGAGCAGTTCTTC. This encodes CASSPTSSYNEQFF.

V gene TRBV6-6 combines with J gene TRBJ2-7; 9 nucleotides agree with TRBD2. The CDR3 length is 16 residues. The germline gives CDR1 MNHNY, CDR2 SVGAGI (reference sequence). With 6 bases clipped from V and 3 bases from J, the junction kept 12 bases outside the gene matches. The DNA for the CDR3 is TGTGCCAGCAGCCCCCGGGGGAGCGGGAGGATCTACGAGCAGTACTTC. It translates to CASSPRGSGRIYEQYF.

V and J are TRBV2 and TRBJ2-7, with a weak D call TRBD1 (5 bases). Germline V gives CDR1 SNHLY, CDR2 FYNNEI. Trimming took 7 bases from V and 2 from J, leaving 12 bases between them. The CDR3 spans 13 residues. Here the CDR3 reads CASTTVRTYEQYF. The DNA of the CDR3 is TGTGCCAGCACGACAGTGAGAACCTACGAGCAGTACTTC.

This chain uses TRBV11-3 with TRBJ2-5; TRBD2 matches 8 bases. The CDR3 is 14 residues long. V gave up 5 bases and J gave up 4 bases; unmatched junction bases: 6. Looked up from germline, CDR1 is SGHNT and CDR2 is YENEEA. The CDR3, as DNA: TGTGCCAGCAGCCCACGGACTAGCTCAGAGACCCAGTACTTC. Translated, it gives CASSPRTSSETQYF.

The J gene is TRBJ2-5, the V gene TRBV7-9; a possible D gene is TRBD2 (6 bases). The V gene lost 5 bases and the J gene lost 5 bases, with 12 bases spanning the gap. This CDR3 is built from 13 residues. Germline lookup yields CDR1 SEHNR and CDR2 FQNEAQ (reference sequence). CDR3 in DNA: TGTGCCAGCAGCGCCCCAGGAGGGGAGACCCAGTACTTC. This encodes CASSAPGGETQYF.

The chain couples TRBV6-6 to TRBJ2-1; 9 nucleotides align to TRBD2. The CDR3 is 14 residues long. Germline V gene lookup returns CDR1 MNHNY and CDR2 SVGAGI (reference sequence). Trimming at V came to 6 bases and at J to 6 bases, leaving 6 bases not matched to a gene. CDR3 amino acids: CASSPGLAPNEQFF. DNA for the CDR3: TGTGCCAGCAGCCCGGGACTAGCTCCCAATGAGCAGTTCTTC.

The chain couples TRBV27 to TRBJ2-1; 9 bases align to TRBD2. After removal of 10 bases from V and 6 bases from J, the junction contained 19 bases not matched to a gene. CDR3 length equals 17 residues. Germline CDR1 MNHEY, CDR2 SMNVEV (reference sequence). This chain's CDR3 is CATRPPLLAGLGNEQFF. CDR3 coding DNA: TGTGCCACAAGACCCCCGCTCCTAGCGGGATTAGGCAATGAGCAGTTCTTC.

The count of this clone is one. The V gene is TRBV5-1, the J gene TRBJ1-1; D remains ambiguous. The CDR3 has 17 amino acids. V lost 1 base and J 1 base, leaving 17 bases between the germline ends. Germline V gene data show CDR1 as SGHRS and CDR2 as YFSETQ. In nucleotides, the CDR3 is TGCGCCAGCAGCTTGCCACAGAGAGAGTCCGCGAACACTGAAGCTTTCTTT. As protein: CASSLPQRESANTEAFF.

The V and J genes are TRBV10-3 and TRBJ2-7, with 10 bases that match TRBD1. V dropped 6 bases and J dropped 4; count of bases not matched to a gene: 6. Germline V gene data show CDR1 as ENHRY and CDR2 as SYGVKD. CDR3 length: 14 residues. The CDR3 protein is CAIRNRDRGYEQYF. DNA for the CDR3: TGTGCCATCAGGAACCGGGACAGGGGTTACGAGCAGTACTTC.

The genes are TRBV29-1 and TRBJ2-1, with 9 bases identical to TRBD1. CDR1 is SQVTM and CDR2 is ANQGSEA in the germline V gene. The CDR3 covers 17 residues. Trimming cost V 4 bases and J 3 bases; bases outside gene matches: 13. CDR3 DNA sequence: TGCAGCGTTGTGACAAGACCCTGGGACAGGGACTACAATGAGCAGTTCTTC. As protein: CSVVTRPWDRDYNEQFF.

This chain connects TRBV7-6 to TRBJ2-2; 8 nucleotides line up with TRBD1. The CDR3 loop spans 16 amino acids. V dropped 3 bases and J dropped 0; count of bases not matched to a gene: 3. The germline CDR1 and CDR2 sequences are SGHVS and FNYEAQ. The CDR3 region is CASSFQTGANTGELFF. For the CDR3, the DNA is TGTGCCAGCAGCTTCCAGACAGGGGCGAACACCGGGGAGCTGTTTTTT.

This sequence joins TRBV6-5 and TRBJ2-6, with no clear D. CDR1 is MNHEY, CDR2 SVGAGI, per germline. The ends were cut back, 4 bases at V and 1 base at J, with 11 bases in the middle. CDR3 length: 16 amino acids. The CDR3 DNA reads TGTGCCAGCAGTTCCGGCTCGACATCTGGGGCCAACGTCCTGACTTTC. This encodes CASSSGSTSGANVLTF.

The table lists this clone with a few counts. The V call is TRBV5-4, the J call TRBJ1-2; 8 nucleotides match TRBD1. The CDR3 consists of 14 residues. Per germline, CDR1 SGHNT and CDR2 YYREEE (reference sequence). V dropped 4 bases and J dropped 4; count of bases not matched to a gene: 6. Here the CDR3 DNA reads TGTGCCAGCAGCACCGACAGGGGAGGCTATGGCTACACCTTC. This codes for CASSTDRGGYGYTF.

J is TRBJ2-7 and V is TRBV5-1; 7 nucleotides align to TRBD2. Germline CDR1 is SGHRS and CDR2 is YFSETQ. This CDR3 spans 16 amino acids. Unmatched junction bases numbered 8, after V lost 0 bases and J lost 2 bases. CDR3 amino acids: CASSLVGGSVPYEQYF. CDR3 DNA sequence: TGCGCCAGCAGCTTGGTGGGCGGGAGCGTTCCCTACGAGCAGTACTTC.

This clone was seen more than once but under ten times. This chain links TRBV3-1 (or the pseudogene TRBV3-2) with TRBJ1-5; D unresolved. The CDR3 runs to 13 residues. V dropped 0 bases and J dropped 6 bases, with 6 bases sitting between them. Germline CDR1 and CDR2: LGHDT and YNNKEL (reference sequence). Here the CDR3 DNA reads TGTGCCAGCAGCCAAGATGTCCTTCAGCCCCAGCATTTT. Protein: CASSQDVLQPQHF.

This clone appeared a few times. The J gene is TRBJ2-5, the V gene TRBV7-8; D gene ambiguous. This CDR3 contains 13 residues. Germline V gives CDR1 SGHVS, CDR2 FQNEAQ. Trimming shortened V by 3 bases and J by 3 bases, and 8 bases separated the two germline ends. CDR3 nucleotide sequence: TGTGCCAGCAGCTTTGCAGTCGAAGAGACCCAGTACTTC. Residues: CASSFAVEETQYF.

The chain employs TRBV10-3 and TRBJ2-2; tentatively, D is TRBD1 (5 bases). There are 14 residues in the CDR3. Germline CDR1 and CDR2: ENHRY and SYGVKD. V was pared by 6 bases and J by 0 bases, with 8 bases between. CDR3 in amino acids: CAIRQASNTGELFF. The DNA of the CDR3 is TGTGCCATCAGACAGGCATCGAACACCGGGGAGCTGTTTTTT.

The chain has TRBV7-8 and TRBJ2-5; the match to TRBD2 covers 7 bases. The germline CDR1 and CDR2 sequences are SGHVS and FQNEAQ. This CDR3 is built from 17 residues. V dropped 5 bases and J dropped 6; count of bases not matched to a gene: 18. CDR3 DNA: TGTGCCAGCAGCCCCCCCCTAGCGGAGGAGACCCCGAAGACCCAGTACTTC. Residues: CASSPPLAEETPKTQYF.

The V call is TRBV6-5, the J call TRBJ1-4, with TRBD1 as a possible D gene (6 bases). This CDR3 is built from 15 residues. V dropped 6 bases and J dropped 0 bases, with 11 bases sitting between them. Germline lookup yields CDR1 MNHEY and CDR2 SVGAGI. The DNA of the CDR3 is TGTGCCAGCAGGAGAACAGGGCCAACTAATGAAAAACTGTTTTTT. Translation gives CASRRTGPTNEKLFF.